This TCR beta chain emerged from a study of T cell repertoires in ileal Crohn's disease. The CDR3 is made up of 21 amino acids. TCRdb's copy holds only in-frame clones and misses some; the assay was immunoSEQ multiplex PCR. The data show more than 12,000 clones, with roughly three quarters seen just once and 4.1% held by the top ten. Indicated time point: neoterminal ileum biopsy at postoperative endoscopy, about 6 months after surgery. The gene calls are TRBV21-1 and TRBJ2-7; TRBD2 is the table's D call and was not checked against the DNA. TRBV21-1 is a pseudogene locus. The sequenced sample was ileal tissue. The receptor was isolated from an adult with Crohn's disease. CDR3 sequence (DNA): TGTGCCAGCAGCAAAGGTTGTAGGAGGACTAGCGGGATCGGCTGGTGGTACGAGCAGTACTTC. Its protein product is CASSKGCRRTSGIGWWYEQYF.